This TCR beta chain was sequenced for a study of cytomegalovirus exposure and HLA in healthy donors. General study findings and limits: The classifier, whose performance was assessed in both the original and validation cohorts, reportedly diagnosed cytomegalovirus status with high specificity and sensitivity.

Vbeta (60) and Jbeta (13) primers were used in the PCR. Libraries were prepared by immunoSEQ multiplex PCR; TCRdb keeps only in-frame clonotypes and omits some of them. The sample lists around 120,000 clones, approximately 76% occurring once. Concerning this clone: Its antigen is as yet unknown.

The trim removed 1 base at V and 1 base at J, leaving 6 bases unmatched. The CDR3 contains 15 residues. Germline V lookup: CDR1 GTSNPN, CDR2 SVGIG (reference sequence). The chain combines TRBV30 with TRBJ2-7; 8 nucleotides agree with TRBD2. The receptor's source is a man aged 55 to 70 in good health and CMV-seropositive. Specimen: PBMCs. DNA of the CDR3: TGTGCCTGGAGTGGAGCGACTAGCGCTTCCTACGAGCAGTACTTC. Translated, it gives CAWSGATSASYEQYF.